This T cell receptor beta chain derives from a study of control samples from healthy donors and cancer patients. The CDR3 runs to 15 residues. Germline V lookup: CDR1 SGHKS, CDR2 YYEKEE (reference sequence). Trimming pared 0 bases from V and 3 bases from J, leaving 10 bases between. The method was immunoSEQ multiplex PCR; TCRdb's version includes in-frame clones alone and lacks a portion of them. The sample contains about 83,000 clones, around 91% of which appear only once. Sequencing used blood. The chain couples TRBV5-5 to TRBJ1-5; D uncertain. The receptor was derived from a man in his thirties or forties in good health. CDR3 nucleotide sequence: TGTGCCAGCAGCTTGGATCTAGCATACAATCAGCCCCAGCATTTT. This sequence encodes CASSLDLAYNQPQHF.